The sequence of this T cell receptor (beta chain) was determined in a study of T-cell memory formation after mild COVID-19. General study points: While clones contracting from day 15 to 85 were balanced between CD4 and CD8, later expanders leaned CD4+.

Germline V lookup: CDR1 SGHVS, CDR2 FQNEAQ. V lost 2 bases to trimming and J lost 0 bases, with 7 bases between them. This CDR3 contains 15 residues. TCR alpha and TCR beta cDNA libraries carrying sample barcodes and UMIs came from 5'RACE with constant-segment primers. A single record per CDR3 protein comes from TCRdb applying MiXCR to the 5' RACE reads. The sample yields around 80,000 distinct CDR3 sequences, over 10% seen once. This clonotype was detected ten times or more. No antigen is known for it. The sample consisted of PBMCs or a T cell subset sorted from them (not recorded which). This chain links TRBV7-8 with TRBJ2-2, with D perhaps given as TRBD1 or TRBD2 (5 bases each). The clonotype originates from a man between 18 and 29 years old who had mild COVID-19 (a few samples of this study predate the infection). Cell type and time point are not known. CDR3 bases: TGTGCCAGCAGCTTATGGGGGACGAACACCGGGGAGCTGTTTTTT. This gives the protein CASSLWGTNTGELFF.